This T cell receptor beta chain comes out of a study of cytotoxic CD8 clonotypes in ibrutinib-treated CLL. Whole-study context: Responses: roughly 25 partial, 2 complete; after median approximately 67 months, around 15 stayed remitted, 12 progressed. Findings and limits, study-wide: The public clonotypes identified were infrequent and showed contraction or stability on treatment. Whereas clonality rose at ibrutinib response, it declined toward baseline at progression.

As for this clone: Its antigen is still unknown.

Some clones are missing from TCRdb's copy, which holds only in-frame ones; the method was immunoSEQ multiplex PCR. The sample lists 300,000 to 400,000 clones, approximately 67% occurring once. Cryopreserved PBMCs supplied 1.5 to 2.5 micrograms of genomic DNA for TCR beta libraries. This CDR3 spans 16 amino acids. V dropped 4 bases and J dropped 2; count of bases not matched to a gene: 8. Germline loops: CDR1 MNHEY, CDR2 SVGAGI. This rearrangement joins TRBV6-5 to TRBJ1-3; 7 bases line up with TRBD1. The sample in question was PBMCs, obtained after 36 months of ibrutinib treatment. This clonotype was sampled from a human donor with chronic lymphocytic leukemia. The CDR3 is CASSFRDSHPGNTIYF. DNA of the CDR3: TGTGCCAGCAGTTTCCGGGACAGCCATCCTGGAAACACCATATATTTT.